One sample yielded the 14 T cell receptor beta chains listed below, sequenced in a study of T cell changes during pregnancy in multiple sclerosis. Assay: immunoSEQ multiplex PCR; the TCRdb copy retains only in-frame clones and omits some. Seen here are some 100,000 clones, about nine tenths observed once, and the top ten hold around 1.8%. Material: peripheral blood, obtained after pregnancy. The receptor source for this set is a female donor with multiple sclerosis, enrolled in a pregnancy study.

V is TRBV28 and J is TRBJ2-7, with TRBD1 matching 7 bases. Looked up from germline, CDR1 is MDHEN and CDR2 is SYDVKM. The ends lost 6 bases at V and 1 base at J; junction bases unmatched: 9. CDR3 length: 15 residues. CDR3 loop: CASSQNRGRSYEQYF. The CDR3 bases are TGTGCCAGCAGCCAGAACAGGGGTCGTTCCTACGAGCAGTACTTC.

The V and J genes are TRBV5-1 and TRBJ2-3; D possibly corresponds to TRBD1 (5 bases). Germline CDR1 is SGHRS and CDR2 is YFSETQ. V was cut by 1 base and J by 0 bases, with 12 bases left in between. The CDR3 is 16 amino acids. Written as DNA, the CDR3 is TGCGCCAGCAGCTTGATCGACAGCGTTAGCACAGATACGCAGTATTTT. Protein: CASSLIDSVSTDTQYF.

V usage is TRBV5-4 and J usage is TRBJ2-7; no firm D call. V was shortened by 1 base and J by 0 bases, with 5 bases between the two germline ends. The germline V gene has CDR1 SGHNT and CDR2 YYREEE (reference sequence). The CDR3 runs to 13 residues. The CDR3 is CASSLKSSYEQYF. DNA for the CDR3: TGTGCCAGCAGCTTGAAGAGCTCCTACGAGCAGTACTTC. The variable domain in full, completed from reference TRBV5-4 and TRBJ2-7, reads ETGVTQSPTHLIKTRGQQVTLRCSSQSGHNTVSWYQQALGQGPQFIFQYYREEENGRGNFPPRFSGLQFPNYSSELNVNALELDDSALYLCASSLKSSYEQYFGPGTRLTVT.

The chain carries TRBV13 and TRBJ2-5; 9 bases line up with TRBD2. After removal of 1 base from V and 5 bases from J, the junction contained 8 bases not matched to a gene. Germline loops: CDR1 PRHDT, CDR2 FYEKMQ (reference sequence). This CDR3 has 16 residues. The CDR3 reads CASSLEGRGGLETQYF. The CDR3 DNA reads TGTGCCAGCAGCTTAGAGGGGCGGGGGGGCTTGGAGACCCAGTACTTC.

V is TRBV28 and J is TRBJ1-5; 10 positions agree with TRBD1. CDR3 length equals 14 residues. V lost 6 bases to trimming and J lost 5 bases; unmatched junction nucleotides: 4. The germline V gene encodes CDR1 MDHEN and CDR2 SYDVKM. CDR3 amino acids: CASRLTGGYQPQHF. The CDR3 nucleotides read TGTGCCAGCAGATTGACAGGGGGCTATCAGCCCCAGCATTTT.

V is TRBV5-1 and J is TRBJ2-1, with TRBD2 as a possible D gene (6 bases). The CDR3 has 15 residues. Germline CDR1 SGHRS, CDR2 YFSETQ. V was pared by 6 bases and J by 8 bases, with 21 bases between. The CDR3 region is CASIGDDGGEDEQFF. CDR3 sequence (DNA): TGCGCCAGCATAGGGGACGACGGCGGGGAGGATGAGCAGTTCTTC.

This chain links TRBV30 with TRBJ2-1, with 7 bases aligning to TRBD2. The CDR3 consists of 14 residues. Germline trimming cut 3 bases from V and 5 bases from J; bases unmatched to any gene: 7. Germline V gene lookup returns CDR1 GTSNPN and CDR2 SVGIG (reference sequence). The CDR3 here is CAWRRLAYNNEQFF. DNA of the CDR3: TGTGCCTGGAGGCGACTAGCATATAACAATGAGCAGTTCTTC.

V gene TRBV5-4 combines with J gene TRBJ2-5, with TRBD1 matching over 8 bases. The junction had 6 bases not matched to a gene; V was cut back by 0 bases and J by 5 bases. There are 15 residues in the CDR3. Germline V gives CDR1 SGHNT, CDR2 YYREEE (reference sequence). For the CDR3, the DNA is TGTGCCAGCAGCTTGGGGACAGGGCGTTCGGAGACCCAGTACTTC. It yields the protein CASSLGTGRSETQYF.

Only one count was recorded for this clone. CDR3 DNA sequence: TGTGCCAGCAGTGAATCGGGGCAAGAGACCCAGTACTTC. Translation: CASSESGQETQYF. The V and J genes are TRBV6-1 and TRBJ2-5; TRBD2 might be the D (5 bases). This CDR3 is 13 amino acids long. V was clipped by 2 bases and J by 2 bases, with 6 bases between them. The germline V gene encodes CDR1 MNHNS and CDR2 SASEGT.

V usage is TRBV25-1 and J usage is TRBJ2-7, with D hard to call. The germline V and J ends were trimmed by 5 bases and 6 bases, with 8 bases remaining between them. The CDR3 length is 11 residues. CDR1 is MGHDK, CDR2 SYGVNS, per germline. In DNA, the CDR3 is TGTGCCAGCAGTATTCTAGGCGAGCAGTACTTC. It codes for CASSILGEQYF.

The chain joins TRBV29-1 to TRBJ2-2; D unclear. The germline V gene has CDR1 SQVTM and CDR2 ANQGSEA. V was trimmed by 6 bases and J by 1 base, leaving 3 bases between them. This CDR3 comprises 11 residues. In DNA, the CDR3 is TGCAGCGTCGGGAACACCGGGGAGCTGTTTTTT. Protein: CSVGNTGELFF.

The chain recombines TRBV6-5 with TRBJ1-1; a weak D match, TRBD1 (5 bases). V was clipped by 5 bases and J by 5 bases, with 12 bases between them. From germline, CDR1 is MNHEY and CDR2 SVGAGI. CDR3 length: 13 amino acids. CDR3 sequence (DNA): TGTGCCAGCAGTAACGAGGGGAGGACTGAAGCTTTCTTT. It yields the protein CASSNEGRTEAFF.

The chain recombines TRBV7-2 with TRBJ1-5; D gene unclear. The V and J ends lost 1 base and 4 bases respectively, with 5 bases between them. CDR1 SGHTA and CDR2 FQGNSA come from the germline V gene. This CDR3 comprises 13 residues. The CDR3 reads CASSLVSNQPQHF. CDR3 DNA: TGTGCCAGCAGCTTAGTTTCGAATCAGCCCCAGCATTTT.

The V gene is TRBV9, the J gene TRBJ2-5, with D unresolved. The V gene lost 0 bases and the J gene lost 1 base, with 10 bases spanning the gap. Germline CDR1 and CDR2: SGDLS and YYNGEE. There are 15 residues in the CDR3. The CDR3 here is CASSVDTVVQETQYF. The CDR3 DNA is TGTGCCAGCAGCGTAGATACGGTGGTCCAAGAGACCCAGTACTTC.